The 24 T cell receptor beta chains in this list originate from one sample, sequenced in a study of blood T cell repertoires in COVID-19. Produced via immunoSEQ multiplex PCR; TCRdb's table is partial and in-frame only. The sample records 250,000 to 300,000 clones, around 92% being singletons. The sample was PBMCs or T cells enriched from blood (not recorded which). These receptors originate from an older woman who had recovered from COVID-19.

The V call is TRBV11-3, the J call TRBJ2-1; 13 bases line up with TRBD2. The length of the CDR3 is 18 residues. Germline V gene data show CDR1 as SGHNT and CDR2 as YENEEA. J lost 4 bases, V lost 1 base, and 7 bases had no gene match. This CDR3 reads CASSLVVTSGREYNEQFF. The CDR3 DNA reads TGTGCCAGCAGCTTAGTGGTTACTAGCGGGAGGGAATACAATGAGCAGTTCTTC.

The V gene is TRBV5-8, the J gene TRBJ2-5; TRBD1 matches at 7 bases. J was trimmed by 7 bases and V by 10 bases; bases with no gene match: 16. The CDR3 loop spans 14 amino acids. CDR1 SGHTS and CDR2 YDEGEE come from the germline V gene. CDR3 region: CAGPPGQTLATQYF. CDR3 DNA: TGTGCCGGCCCACCGGGACAGACCTTGGCGACCCAGTACTTC.

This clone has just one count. CDR3 loop: CAWSTSDVPGEQYF. The CDR3 DNA follows: TGTGCCTGGAGCACATCGGACGTCCCGGGGGAGCAGTACTTC. The rearrangement joins TRBV30 to TRBJ2-7; TRBD2 is a possible D gene (5 bases). The CDR3 sequence is 14 residues long. Trimming stripped 3 bases from V and 7 bases from J, with 19 bases between. The germline V gene encodes CDR1 GTSNPN and CDR2 SVGIG (reference sequence).

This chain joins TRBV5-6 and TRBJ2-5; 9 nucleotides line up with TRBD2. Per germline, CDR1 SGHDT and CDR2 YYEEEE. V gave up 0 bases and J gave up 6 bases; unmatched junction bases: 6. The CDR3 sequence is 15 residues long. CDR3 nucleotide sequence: TGTGCCAGCAGCTTGGCCGGCGGGGGGGCGAAGACCCAGTACTTC. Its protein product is CASSLAGGGAKTQYF.

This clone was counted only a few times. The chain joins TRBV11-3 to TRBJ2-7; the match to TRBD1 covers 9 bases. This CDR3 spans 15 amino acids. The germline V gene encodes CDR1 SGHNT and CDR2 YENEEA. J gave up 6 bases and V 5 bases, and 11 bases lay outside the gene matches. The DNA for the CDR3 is TGTGCCAGCAGCCGGCGGGACAGGGCCCGGGGCGAGCAGTACTTC. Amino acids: CASSRRDRARGEQYF.

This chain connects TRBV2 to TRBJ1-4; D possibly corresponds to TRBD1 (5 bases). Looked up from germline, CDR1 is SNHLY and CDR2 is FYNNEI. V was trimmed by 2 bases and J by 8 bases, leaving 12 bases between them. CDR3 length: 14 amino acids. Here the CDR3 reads CASSESQGREKLFF. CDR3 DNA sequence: TGTGCCAGCAGTGAAAGCCAGGGCCGGGAAAAACTGTTTTTT.

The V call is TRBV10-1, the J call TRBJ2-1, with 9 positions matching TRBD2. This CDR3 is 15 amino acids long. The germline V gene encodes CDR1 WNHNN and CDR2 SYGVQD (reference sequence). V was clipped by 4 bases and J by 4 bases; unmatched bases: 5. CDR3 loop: CASSVSGGKYNEQFF. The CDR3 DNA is TGCGCCAGCAGTGTAAGCGGGGGGAAGTACAATGAGCAGTTCTTC.

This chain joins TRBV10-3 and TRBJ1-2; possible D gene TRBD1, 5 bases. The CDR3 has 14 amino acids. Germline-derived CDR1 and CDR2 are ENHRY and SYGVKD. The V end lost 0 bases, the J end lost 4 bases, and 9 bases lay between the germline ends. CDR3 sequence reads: CAISESGGTYGYTF. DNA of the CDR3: TGTGCCATCAGTGAGTCGGGAGGGACCTATGGCTACACCTTC.

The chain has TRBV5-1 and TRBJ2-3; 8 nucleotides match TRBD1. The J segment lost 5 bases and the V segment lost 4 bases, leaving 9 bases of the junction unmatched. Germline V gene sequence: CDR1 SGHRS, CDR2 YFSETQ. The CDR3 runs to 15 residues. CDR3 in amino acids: CASSPGQGPGDTQYF. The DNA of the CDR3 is TGCGCCAGCAGCCCCGGACAGGGCCCCGGAGATACGCAGTATTTT.

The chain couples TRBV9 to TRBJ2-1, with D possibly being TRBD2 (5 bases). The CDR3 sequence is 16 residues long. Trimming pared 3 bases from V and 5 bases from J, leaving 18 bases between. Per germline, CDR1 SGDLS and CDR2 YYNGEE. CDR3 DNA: TGTGCCAGCAGCGGCCCCCTTGCGGGTAAGGACAATGAGCAGTTCTTC. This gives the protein CASSGPLAGKDNEQFF.

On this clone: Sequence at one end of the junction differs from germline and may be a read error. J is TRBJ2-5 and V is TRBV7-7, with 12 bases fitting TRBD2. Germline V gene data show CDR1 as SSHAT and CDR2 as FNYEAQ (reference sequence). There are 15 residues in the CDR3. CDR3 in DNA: TGTGCTAGCAGCCTTGGGGCTAGCGGGGGGGAAACCCAGTACTTC. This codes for CASSLGASGGETQYF.

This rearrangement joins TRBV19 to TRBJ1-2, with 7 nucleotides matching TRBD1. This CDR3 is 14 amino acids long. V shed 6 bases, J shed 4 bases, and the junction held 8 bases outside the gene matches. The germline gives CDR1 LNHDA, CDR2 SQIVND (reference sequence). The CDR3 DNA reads TGTGCCAGTAGGAGTCGACAGGGAATCTATGGCTACACCTTC. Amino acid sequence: CASRSRQGIYGYTF.

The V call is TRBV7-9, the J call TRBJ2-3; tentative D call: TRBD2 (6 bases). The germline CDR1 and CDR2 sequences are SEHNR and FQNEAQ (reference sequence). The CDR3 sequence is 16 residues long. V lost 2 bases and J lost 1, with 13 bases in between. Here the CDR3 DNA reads TGTGCCAGCAGCTTACAAGGGGCTAGCGGCACAGATACGCAGTATTTT. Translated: CASSLQGASGTDTQYF.

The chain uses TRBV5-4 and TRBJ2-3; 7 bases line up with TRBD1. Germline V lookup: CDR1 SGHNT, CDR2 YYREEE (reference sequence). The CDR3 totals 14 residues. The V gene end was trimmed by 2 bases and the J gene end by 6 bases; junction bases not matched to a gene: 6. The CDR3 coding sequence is TGTGCCAGCAGCTTCAATAAGGGGGCTGATACGCAGTATTTT. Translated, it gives CASSFNKGADTQYF.

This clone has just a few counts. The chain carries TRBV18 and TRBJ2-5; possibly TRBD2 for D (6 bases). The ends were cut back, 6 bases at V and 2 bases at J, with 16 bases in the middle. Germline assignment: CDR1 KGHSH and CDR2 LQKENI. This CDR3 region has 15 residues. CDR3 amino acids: CASSPAVAAQETQYF. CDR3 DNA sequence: TGTGCCAGCTCCCCAGCGGTAGCGGCACAAGAGACCCAGTACTTC.

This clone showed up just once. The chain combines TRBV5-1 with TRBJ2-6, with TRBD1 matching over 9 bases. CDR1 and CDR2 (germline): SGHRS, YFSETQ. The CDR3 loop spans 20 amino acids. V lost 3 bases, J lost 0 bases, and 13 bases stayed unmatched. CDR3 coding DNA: TGCGCCAGCAGCTCGACGATCCGGGACAGGGTGTACTCTGGGGCCAACGTCCTGACTTTC. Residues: CASSSTIRDRVYSGANVLTF.

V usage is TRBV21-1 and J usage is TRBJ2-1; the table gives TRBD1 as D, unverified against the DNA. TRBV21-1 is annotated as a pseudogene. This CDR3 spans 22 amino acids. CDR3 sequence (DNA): TGTGCCAGCAGCAAAGGCCTTTGGGATTTTGGGGGACAGGGGGCTTATATCAATGAGCAGTTCTTC. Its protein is CASSKGLWDFGGQGAYINEQFF.

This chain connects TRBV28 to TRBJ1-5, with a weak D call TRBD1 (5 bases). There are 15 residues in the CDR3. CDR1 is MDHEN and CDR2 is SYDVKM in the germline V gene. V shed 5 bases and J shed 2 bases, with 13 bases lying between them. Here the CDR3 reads CASSPTGFGNQPQHF. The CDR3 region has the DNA TGTGCCAGCAGTCCTACAGGTTTCGGCAATCAGCCCCAGCATTTT.

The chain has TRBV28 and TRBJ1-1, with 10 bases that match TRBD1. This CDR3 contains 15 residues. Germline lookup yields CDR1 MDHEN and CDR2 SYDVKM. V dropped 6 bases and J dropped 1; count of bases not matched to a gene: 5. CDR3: CASSPGDRGNTEAFF. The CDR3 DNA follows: TGTGCCAGCAGCCCTGGGGACAGGGGGAACACTGAAGCTTTCTTT.

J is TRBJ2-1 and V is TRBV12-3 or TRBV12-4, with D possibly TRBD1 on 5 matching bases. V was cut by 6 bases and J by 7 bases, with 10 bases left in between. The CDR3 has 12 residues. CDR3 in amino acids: CASRAQGNEQFF. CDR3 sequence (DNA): TGTGCCAGCAGGGCTCAGGGAAATGAGCAGTTCTTC.

The DNA of the CDR3 is TGTGCCATCAGTGATTTGGTCAGCGGGACTGAAGCTTTCTTT. This translates into CAISDLVSGTEAFF. V usage is TRBV10-3 and J usage is TRBJ1-1, with no clear D. Trimming shortened V by 3 bases and J by 5 bases, and 13 bases separated the two germline ends. The CDR3 consists of 14 residues. Germline CDR1 is ENHRY and CDR2 is SYGVKD.

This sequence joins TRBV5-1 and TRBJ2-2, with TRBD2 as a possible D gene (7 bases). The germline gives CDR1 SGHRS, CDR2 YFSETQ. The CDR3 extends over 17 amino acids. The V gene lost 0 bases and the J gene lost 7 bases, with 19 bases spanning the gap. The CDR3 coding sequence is TGCGCCAGCAGCTTGGCCTATACGGGGGGCCAGAGCGGGGAGCTGTTTTTT. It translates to CASSLAYTGGQSGELFF.

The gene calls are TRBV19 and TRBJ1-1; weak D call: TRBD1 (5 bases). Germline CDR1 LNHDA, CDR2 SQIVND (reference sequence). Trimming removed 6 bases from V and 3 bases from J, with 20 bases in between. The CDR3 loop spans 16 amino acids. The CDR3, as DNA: TGTGCCAGTAGACGGGCCCGGACACACTGGGACACTGAAGCTTTCTTT. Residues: CASRRARTHWDTEAFF.

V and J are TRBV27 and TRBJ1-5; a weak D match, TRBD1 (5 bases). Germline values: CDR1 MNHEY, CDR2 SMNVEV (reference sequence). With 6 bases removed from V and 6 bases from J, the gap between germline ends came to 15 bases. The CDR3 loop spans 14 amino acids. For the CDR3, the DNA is TGTGCCAGCAGCCCGACAGTTGAAGTTCAGCCCCAGCATTTT. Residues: CASSPTVEVQPQHF.